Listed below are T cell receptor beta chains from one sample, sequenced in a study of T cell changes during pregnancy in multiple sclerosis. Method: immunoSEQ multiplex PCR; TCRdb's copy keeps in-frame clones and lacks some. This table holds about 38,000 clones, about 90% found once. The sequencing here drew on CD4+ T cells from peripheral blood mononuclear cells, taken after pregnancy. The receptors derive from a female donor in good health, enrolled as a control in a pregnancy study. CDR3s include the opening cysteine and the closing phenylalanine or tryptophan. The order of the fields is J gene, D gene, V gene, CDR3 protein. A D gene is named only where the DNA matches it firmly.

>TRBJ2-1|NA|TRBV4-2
CASSPSSGNLYNEQFF
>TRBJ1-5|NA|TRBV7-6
CASTPPETRLVGSNQPQHF
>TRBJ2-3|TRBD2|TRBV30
CAWRLAASTDTQYF
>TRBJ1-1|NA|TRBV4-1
CASSQDWRLMDTEAFF
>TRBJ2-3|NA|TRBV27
CASKAHVQRGGPDTQYF
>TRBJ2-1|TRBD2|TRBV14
CASRDGGGANEQFF
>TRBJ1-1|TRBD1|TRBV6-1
CASSGGQGRSTEAFF
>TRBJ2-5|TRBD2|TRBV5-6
CASSLLGSGGDETQYF
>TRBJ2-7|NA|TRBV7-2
CASSFLTLDEQYF
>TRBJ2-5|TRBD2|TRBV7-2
CASSLASGGAKETQYF
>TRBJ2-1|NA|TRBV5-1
CASSLGGTGEQFF
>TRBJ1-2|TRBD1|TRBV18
CASSPSTGANYGYTF
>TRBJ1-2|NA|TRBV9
CASSPGDTGSSYGYTF
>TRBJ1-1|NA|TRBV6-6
CASSYRGNTEAFF
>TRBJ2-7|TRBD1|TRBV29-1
CSAMGDRVFEQYF
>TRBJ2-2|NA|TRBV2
CASMAFKNTGELFF
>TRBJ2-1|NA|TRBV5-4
CASSQFFSSYNEQFF
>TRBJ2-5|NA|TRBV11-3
CASSLDLSTEETQYF
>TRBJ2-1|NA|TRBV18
CASSRVGEQFF
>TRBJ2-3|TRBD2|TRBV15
CATSRAGVGGGRTDTQYF
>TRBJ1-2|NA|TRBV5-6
CASSFRQTSYGYTF
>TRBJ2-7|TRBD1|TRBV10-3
CAITMGQDSYEQYF
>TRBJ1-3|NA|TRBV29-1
CSVREAGNTIYF
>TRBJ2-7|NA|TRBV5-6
CASSLMAGYSYEQYF
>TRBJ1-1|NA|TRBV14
CASSQDWAGTKAFF
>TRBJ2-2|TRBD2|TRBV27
CASSRAAGVNTGELFF
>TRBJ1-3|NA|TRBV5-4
CASSLGTGSSGNTIYF
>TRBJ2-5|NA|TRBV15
CATSRDQGRETQYF
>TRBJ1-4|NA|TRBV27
CASSFAGPGEKLFF
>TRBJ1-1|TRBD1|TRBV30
CAWSGRQGQGTEAFF
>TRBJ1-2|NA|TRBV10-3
CAISESHGNAGYTF
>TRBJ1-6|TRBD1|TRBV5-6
CASRQGGSNSPLHF
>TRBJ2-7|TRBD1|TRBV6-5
CASRPGQGNSYEQYF
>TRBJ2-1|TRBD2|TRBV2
CASSGMAGGGNEQFF
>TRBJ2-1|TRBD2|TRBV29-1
CSVDGSRTSGTYNEQFF
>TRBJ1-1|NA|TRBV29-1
CSVLQGMNTEAFF
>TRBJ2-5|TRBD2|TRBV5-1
CASSLTGLADEETQYF
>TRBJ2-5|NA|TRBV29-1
CSAEVGATRETQYF
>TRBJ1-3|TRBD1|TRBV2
CASSADRSSGNTIYF
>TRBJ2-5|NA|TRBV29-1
CSVRPGDTQETQYF